Listed below are T cell receptor beta chains from one sample, sequenced in a study of early T cells in non-severe SARS-CoV-2 infection. MiXCR was run by TCRdb on the 5' RACE reads, yielding one entry per CDR3 protein. Of 45,000 or so distinct CDR3 sequences in the sample, over 3% were seen once. Sequencing was carried out using whole blood. The receptors were gathered from an adult who was a healthcare worker with PCR-confirmed SARS-CoV-2 infection or an uninfected control (not recorded which). Both conserved end residues are part of each CDR3. A D gene is named only where the DNA matches it firmly. For some rows the clone size is stated as once, few or many, or as a class when expanded; others skip it.

cdr3_nt cdr3_aa j_call v_call clone_size d_call
TGTGCCAGCAGCAGACAGGGGGCAGGACTCACCGGGGAGCTGTTTTTT CASSRQGAGLTGELFF TRBJ2-2 TRBV21-1 many NA
TGTGCCAGCAGCTTAGATTGGAACAATGAGCAGTTCTTC CASSLDWNNEQFF TRBJ2-1 TRBV7-9 many NA
TGCGCCAGCAGTGATTCAGTACGCGAGCAGTACTTC CASSDSVREQYF TRBJ2-7 TRBV2 many NA
TGTGCCAGCAGCCCATCCGGGACAGCCTATGGCTACACCTTC CASSPSGTAYGYTF TRBJ1-2 TRBV3-1 few TRBD1
TGTGCCAGTAGTTTTGTTACGAAAGTCAATCAGCCCCAGCATTTT CASSFVTKVNQPQHF TRBJ1-5 TRBV19 many NA
TGTGCCAGCAGGGCCGGGACTAGCGGCCCCTACGAGCAGTACTTC CASRAGTSGPYEQYF TRBJ2-7 TRBV6-1 few TRBD2
TGTGCCATTGACAGGGGAGGCAAGCCCCAGCATTTT CAIDRGGKPQHF TRBJ1-5 TRBV30 many TRBD1
TGTGCCAGCAGTTTACGGGCAGCCGAAATTGGAAACACCATATATTTT CASSLRAAEIGNTIYF TRBJ1-3 TRBV12-3/TRBV12-4 many NA
TGTGCCAGCAGTTCCCCGGGACAAGATAATTCACCCCTCCACTTT CASSSPGQDNSPLHF TRBJ1-6 TRBV6-5 many NA
TGTGCCAGCAGCCCCCTCGGGGGTAGCGGCCTAAACATTCAGTACTTC CASSPLGGSGLNIQYF TRBJ2-4 TRBV7-3 many NA
TGTGCCAGCAGCGCATCAGGGTACTACGAGCAGTACTTC CASSASGYYEQYF TRBJ2-7 TRBV7-8 few NA
TGTGCCAGCACCGCGTCCAGTGTGCTAGAGACCCAGTACTTC CASTASSVLETQYF TRBJ2-5 TRBV5-5 many NA
TGTGCCAGCAGCCTGGGGGGACAACGGATGCGAAATACGCAGTATTTT CASSLGGQRMRNTQYF TRBJ2-3 TRBV2 many NA
TGTGCCAGCAGCCTCTCGACGACCCAGTACTTC CASSLSTTQYF TRBJ2-5 TRBV7-2 many NA
TGCGCCAGCAGCCCCCGGACAGGGCTGTCCTACGAGCAGTACTTC CASSPRTGLSYEQYF TRBJ2-7 TRBV5-1 many TRBD1
TGTGCCAGCAGCGCTGGGAGACAGGGTTCTAACTATGGCTACACCTTC CASSAGRQGSNYGYTF TRBJ1-2 TRBV7-9 many TRBD1
TGTGCCTGGCGCCGGGACACAGAAGAAAAACTGTTTTTT CAWRRDTEEKLFF TRBJ1-4 TRBV30 many NA
TGTGCCAGCAGTGAACGGGGGTATCGCAATGAGCAGTTCTTC CASSERGYRNEQFF TRBJ2-1 TRBV6-1 many NA
TGTGCCAGCAGTTACCCCGGGGTGGAGAAAGCTTTCTTT CASSYPGVEKAFF TRBJ1-1 TRBV6-5 many NA
TGTGCCAGCAGCTCCCGACAGGCTCTGAGCTCCTACAATGAGCAGTTCTTC CASSSRQALSSYNEQFF TRBJ2-1 TRBV9 many NA
TGTGCCAGCAGCTTAGGAAGAGGGTCACTAGACAAGAGGACCTACGAGCAGTACTTC CASSLGRGSLDKRTYEQYF TRBJ2-7 TRBV7-8 many NA
TGTGCCAGCAGCTTACTCAGGACGGTTAACACTGAAGCTTTCTTT CASSLLRTVNTEAFF TRBJ1-1 TRBV7-3 many NA
TGTGCCAGCAGCTCGAGGACAGGGGGGACTGAAGCTTTCTTT CASSSRTGGTEAFF TRBJ1-1 TRBV5-4 few TRBD1
TGTGCCAGCAGCTTAGATCGTAGCACTGAAGCTTTCTTT CASSLDRSTEAFF TRBJ1-1 TRBV11-3 many NA
TGTGCCAGCAGTTCCTGGACGGTCTCCTACGAGCAGTACTTC CASSSWTVSYEQYF TRBJ2-7 TRBV12-3/TRBV12-4 many NA
TGTGCCAGCAGTCTGGGGGGCCCAGACACTGAAGCTTTCTTT CASSLGGPDTEAFF TRBJ1-1 TRBV6-2/TRBV6-3 many NA
TGCAGTGCTAGAGTACCGGGGGAGACCCAGTACTTC CSARVPGETQYF TRBJ2-5 TRBV20-1 many NA
TGTGCCAGCAGTTTTAACAGTATCACAGATACGCAGTATTTT CASSFNSITDTQYF TRBJ2-3 TRBV12-3/TRBV12-4 many NA
TGCGCCAGCAGCCAAGAACCCGGAATAACGCAGTATTTT CASSQEPGITQYF TRBJ2-3 TRBV4-1 many NA
TGTGCCAGCAGCCAACAGGCTAGCGGTTACGAGCAGTACTTC CASSQQASGYEQYF TRBJ2-7 TRBV3-1 many TRBD2
TGTGCCAGCAGTTCACCCCGAGAGGCTTTCTTT CASSSPREAFF TRBJ1-1 TRBV28 many NA
TGTGCCAGCAGCCCGTCGAGAGGCGAGCGGGGAAGCTTC CASSPSRGERGSF TRBJ2-1 TRBV7-2 many TRBD2
TGTGCCAGCAGCTCAGGGGGCATCGATTCACCCCTCCACTTT CASSSGGIDSPLHF TRBJ1-6 TRBV2 many TRBD1
TGTGCCAGCGGGACCCAGGGTTCGACTAATGAAAAACTGTTTTTT CASGTQGSTNEKLFF TRBJ1-4 TRBV5-4 few NA
TGTGCCAGCAGAGAAGACAGGGGGTTTTACAATGAGCAGTTCTTC CASREDRGFYNEQFF TRBJ2-1 TRBV6-1 many TRBD1
TGCAGCGTTGAAGCGGGAGGGGTGATAACTGAAGCTTTCTTT CSVEAGGVITEAFF TRBJ1-1 TRBV29-1 NA NA
TGTGCCAGCAGCTCCTTAGCGGGGGGTCGCACAGATACGCAGTATTTT CASSSLAGGRTDTQYF TRBJ2-3 TRBV7-2 NA TRBD2
TGTGCCAGCAGTTTTTGGGGTTCCGGCTATGGCTACACCTTC CASSFWGSGYGYTF TRBJ1-2 TRBV12-3/TRBV12-4 many NA
TGTGCCAGCTCACCAGACCAGAACACTGAAGCTTTCTTT CASSPDQNTEAFF TRBJ1-1 TRBV18 many NA
TGTGCCAGCAGTTCTTCCTACAGGGGGCTGGAGGAAAAACTGTTTTTT CASSSSYRGLEEKLFF TRBJ1-4 TRBV6-5 many TRBD1
TGTGCCAGCAGCCTGAGGACAGGGGGCCGAGGGGAGCAGTTCTTC CASSLRTGGRGEQFF TRBJ2-1 TRBV28 many TRBD1
TGTGCCAGCAGCTTAGCACGGCGCCGCTCCTACGAGCAGTACTTC CASSLARRRSYEQYF TRBJ2-7 TRBV11-1 few NA
TGTGCCAGCAGCCCCCTTCGACGGCGAGAGACCCAGTACTTC CASSPLRRRETQYF TRBJ2-5 TRBV11-2 many NA
TGTGCCAGTTGCCCCGGCGCGTCGATAGCCGGGACAGCCTATGGCTACACCTTC CASCPGASIAGTAYGYTF TRBJ1-2 TRBV21-1 many NA
TGTGCCAGCAGCTTAGTCCTGGTGGGCACTGAAGCTTTCTTT CASSLVLVGTEAFF TRBJ1-1 TRBV7-9 many NA
TGTGCCAGCAGCTCCTTGGGACAGGGCTCCTACGAGCAGTACTTC CASSSLGQGSYEQYF TRBJ2-7 TRBV7-8 few TRBD1
TGCGCCAGCAGCTTTCGTCAGGGGAAGCACAATGAGCAGTTCTTC CASSFRQGKHNEQFF TRBJ2-1 TRBV5-1 few NA
TGTGCCTGGGGACAGGGTTCCCACGAGCAGTACTTC CAWGQGSHEQYF TRBJ2-7 TRBV30 many TRBD1
TGTGCCAGCAGCTTAGTCGTGGGAGTCCACGAGCAGTACTTC CASSLVVGVHEQYF TRBJ2-7 TRBV11-2 many NA
TGTGCCAGCTCACCACCCGGGAGCTCTGGAAACACCATATATTTT CASSPPGSSGNTIYF TRBJ1-3 TRBV18 few NA
TGTGCCAGCAGCCCGGATCTCAGGGGTCTAGCAGATACGCAGTATTTT CASSPDLRGLADTQYF TRBJ2-3 TRBV7-9 many NA
TGTGCCAGCACCCCCCTGGGGACAGGACAAGAGACCCAGTACTTC CASTPLGTGQETQYF TRBJ2-5 TRBV27 many TRBD1